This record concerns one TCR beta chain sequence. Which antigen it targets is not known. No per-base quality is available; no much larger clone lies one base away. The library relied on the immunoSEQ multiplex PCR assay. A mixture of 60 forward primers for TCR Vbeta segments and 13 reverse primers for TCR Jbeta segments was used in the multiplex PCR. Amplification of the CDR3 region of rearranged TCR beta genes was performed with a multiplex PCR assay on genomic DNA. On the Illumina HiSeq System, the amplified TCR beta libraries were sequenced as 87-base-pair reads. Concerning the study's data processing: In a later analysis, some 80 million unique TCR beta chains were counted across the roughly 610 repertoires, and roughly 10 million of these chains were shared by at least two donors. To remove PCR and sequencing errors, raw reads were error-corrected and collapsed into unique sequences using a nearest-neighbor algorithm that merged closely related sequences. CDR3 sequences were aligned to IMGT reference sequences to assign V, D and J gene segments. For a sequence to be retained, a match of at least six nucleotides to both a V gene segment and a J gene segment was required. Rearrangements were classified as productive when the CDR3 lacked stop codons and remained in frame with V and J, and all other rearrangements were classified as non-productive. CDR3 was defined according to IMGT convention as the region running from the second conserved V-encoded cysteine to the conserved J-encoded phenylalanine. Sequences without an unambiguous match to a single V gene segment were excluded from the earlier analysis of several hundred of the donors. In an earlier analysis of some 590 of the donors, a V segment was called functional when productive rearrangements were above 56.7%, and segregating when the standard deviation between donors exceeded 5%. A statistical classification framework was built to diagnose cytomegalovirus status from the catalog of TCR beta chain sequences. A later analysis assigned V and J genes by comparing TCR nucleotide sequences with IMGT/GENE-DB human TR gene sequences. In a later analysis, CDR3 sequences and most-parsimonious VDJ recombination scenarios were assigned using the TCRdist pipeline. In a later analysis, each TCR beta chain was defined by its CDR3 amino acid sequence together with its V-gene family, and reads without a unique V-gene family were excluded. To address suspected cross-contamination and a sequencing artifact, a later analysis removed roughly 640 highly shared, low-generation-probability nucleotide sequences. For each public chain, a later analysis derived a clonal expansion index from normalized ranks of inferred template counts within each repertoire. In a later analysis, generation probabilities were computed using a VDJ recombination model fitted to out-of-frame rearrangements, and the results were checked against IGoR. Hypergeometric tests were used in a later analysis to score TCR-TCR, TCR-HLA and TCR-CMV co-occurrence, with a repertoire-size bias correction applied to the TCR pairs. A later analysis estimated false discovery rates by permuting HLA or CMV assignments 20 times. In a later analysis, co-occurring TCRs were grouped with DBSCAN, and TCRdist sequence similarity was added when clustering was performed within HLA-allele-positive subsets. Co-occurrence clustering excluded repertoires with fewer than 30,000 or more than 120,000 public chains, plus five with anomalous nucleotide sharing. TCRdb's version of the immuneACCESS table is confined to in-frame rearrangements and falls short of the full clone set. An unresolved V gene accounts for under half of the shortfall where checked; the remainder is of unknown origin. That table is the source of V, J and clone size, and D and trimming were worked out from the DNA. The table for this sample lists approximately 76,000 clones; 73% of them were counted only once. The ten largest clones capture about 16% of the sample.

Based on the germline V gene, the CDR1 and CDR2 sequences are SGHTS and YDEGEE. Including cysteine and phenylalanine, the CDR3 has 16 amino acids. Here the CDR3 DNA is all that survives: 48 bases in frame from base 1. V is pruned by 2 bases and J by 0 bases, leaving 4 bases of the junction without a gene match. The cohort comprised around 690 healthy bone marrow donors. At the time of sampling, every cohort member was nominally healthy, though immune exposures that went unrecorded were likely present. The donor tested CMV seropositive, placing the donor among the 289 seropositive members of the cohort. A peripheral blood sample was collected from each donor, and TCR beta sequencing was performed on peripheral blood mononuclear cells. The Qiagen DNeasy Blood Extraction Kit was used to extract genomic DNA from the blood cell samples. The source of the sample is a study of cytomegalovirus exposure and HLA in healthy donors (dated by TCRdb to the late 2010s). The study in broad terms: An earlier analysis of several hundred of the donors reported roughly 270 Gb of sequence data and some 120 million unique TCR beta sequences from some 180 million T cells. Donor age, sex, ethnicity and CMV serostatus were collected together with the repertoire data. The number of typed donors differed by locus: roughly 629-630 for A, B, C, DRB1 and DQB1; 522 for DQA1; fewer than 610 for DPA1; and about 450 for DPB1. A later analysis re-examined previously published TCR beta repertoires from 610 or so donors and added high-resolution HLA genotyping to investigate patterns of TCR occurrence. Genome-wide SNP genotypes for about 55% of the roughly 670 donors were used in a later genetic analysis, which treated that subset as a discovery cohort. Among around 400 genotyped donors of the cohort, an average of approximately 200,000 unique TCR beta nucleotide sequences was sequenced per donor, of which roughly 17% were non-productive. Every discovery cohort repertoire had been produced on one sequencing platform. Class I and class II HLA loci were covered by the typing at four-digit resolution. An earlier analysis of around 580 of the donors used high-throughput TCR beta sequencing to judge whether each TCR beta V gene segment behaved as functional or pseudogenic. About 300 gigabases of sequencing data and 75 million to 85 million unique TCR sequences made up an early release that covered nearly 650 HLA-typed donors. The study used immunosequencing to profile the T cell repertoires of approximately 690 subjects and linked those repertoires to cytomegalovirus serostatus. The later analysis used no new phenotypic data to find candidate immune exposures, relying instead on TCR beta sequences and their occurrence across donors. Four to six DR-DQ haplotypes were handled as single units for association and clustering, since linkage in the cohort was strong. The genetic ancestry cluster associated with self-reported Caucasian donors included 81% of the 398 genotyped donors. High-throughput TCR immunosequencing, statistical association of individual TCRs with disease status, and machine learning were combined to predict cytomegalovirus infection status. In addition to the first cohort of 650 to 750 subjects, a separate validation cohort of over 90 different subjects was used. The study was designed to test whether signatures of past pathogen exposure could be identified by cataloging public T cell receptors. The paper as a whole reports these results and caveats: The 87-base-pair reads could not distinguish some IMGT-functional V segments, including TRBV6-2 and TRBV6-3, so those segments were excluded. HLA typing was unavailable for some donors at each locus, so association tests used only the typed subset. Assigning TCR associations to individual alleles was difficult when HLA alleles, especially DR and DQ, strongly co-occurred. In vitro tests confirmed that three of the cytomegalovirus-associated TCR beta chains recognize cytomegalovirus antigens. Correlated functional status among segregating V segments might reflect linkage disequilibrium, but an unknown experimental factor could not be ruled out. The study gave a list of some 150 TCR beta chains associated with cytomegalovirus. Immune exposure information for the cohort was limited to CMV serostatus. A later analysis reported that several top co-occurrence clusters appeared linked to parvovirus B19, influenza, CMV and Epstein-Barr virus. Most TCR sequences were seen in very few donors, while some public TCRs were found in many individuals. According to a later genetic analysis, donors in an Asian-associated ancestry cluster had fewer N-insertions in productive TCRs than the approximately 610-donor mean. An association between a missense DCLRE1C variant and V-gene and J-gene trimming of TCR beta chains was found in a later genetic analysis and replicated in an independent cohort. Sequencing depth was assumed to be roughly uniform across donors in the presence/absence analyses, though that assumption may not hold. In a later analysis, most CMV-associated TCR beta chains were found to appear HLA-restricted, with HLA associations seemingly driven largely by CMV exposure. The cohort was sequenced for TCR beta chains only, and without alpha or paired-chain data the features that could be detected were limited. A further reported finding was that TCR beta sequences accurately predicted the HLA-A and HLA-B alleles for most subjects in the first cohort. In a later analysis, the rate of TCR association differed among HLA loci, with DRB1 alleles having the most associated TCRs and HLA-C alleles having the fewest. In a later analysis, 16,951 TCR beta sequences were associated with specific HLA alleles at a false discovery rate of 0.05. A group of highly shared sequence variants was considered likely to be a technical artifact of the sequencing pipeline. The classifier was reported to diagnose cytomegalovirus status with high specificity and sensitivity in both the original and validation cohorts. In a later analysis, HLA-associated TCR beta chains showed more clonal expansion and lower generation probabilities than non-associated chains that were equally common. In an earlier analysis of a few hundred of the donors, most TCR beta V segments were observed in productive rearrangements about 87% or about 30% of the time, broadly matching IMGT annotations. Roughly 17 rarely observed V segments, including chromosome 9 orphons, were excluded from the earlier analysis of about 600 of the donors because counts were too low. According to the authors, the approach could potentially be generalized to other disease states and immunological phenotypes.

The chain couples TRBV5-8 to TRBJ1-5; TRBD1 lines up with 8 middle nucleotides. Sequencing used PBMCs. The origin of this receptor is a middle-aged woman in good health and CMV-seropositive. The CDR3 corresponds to CASSFRDRHSNQPQHF. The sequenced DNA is TGTGCCAGCAGCTTCCGGGACAGGCATAGCAATCAGCCCCAGCATTTT.